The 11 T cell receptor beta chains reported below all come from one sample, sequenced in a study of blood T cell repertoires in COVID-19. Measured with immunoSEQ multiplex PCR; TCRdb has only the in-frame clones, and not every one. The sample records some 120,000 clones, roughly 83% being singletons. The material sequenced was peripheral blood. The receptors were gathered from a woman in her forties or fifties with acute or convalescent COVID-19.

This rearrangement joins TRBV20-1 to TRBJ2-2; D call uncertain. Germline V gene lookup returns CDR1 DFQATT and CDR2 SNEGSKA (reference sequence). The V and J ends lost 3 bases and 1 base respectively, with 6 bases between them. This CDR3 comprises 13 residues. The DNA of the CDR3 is TGCAGTGCTAGTGGCGGGAACACCGGGGAGCTGTTTTTT. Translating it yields CSASGGNTGELFF.

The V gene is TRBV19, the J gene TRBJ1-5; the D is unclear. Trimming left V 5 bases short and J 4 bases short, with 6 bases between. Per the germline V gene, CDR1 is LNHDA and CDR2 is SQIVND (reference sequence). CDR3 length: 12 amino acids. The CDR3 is CASSGVNQPQHF. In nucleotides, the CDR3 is TGTGCCAGTAGTGGAGTGAATCAGCCCCAGCATTTT.

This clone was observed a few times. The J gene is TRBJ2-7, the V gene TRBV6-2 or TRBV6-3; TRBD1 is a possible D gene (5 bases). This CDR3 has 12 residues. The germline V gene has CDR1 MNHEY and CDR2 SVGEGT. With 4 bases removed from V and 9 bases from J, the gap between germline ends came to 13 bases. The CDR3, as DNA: TGTGCCAGCAGTTTCAAGGGGTTGTGGCAGTACTTC. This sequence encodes CASSFKGLWQYF.

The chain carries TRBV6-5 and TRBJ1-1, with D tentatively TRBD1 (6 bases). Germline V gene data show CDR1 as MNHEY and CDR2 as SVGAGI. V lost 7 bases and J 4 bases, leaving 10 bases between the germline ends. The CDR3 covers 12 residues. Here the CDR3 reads CASTGVGTEAFF. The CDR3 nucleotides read TGTGCCAGCACAGGGGTGGGCACTGAAGCTTTCTTT.

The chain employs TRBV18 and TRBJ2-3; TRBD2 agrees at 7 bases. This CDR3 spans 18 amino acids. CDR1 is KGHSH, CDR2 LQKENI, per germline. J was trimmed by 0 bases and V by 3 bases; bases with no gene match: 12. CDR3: CASSPTAGTTSSTDTQYF. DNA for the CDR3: TGTGCCAGCTCACCTACCGCCGGGACTACCTCTAGCACAGATACGCAGTATTTT.

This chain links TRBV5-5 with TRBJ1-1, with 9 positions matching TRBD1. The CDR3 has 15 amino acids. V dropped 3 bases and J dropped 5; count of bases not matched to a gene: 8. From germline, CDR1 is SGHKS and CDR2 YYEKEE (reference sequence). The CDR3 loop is CASSWEQGAGTEAFF. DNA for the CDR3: TGTGCCAGCAGCTGGGAACAGGGGGCAGGTACTGAAGCTTTCTTT.

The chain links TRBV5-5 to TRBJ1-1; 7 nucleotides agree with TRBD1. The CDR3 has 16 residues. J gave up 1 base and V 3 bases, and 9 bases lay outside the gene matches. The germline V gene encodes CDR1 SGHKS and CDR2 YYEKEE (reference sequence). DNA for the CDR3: TGTGCCAGCAGCTCCACCGGGACAGCTAAGAACACTGAAGCTTTCTTT. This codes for CASSSTGTAKNTEAFF.

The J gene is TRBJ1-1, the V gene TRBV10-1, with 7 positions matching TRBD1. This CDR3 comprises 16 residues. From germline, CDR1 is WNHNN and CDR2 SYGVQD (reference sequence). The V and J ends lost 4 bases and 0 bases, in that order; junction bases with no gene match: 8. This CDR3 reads CASSGLMTGMNTEAFF. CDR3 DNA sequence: TGCGCCAGCAGTGGGTTGATGACAGGGATGAACACTGAAGCTTTCTTT.

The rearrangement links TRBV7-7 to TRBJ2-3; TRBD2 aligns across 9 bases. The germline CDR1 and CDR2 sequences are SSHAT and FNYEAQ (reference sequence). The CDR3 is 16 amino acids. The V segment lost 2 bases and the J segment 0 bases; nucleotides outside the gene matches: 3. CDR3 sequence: CASSLTSGGSTDTQYF. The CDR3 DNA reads TGTGCCAGCAGCTTAACGAGCGGGGGGAGCACAGATACGCAGTATTTT.

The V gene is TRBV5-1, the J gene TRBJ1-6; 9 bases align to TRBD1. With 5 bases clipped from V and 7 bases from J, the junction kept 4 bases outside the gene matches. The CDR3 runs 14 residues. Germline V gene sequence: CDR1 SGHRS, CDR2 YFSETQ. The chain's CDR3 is CASSLGQGNSPLHF. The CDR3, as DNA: TGCGCCAGCAGTTTAGGACAGGGGAATTCACCCCTCCACTTT.

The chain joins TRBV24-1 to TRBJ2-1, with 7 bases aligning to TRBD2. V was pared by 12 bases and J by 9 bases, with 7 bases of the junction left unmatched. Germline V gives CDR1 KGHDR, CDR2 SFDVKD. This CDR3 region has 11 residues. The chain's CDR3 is CAASSGLEQFF. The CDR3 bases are TGTGCCGCCTCTAGCGGCCTTGAGCAGTTCTTC.